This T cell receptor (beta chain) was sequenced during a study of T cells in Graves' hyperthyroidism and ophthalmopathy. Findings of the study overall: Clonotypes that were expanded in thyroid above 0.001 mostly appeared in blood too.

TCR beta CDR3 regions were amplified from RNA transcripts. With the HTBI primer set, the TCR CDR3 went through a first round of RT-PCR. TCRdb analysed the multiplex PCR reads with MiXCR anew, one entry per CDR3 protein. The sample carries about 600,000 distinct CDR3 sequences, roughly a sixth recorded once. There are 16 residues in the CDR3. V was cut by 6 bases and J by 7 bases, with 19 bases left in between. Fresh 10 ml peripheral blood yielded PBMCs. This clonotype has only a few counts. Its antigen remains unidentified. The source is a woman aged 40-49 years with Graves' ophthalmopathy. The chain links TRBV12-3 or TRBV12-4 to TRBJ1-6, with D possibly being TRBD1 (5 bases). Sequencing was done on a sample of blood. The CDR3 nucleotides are TGTGCCAGCAGCAGAGGAGACAGACCACAAAATTCACCCCTCCACTTT. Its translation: CASSRGDRPQNSPLHF.